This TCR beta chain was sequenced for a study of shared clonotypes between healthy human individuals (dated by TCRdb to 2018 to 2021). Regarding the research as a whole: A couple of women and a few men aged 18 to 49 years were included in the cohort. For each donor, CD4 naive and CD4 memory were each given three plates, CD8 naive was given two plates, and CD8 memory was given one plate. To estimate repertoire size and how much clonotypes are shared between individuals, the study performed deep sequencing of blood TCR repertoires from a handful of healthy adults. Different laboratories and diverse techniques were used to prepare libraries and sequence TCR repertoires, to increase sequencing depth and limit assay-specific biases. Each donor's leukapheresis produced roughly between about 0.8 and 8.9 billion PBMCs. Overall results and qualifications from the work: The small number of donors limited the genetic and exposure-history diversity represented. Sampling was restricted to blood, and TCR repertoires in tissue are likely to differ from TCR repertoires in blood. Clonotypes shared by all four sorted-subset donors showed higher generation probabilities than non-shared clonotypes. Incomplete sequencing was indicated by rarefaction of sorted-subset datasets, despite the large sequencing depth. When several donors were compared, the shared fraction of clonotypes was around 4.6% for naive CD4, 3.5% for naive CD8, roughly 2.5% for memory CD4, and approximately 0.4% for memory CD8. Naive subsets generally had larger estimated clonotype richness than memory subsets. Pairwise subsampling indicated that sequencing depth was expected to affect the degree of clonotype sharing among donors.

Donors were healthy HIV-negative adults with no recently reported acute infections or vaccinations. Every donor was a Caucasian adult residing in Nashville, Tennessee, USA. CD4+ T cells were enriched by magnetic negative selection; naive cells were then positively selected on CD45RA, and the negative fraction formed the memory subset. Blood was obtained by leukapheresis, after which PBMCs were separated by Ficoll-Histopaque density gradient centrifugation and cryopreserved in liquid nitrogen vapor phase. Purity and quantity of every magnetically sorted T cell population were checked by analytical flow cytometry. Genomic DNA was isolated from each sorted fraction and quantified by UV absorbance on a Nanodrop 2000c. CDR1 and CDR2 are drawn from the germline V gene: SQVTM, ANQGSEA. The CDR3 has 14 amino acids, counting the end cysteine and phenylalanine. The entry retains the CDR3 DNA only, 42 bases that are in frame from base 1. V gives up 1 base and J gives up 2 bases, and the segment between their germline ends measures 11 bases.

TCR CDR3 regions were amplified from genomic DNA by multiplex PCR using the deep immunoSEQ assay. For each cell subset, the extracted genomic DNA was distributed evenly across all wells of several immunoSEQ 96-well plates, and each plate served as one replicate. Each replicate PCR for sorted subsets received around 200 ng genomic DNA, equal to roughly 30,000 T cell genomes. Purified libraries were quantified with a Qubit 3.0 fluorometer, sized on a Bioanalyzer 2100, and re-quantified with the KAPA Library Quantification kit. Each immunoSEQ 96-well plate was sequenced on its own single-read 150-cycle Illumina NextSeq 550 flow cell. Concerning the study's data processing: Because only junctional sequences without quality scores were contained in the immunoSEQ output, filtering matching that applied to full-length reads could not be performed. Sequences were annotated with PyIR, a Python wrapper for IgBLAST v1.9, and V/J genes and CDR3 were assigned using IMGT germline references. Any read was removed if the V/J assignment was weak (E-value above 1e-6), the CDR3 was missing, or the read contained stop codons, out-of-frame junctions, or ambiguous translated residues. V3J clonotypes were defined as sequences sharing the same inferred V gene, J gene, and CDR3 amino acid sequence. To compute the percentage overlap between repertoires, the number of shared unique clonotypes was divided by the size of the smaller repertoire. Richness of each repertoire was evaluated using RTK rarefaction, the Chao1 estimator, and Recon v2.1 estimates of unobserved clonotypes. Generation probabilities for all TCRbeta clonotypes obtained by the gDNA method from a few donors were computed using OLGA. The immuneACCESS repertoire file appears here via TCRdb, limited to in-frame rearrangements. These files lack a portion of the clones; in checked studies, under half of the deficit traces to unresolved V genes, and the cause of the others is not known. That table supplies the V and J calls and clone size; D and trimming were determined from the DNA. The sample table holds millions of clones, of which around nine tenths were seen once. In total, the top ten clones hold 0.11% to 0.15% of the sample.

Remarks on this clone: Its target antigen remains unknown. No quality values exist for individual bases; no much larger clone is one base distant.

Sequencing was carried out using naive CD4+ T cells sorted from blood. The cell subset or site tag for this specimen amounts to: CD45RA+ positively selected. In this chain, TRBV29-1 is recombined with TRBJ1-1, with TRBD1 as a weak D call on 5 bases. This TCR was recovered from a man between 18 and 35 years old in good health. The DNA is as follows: TGCAGCGTTGAAGTCGCAGGGAGAAACACTGAAGCTTTCTTT. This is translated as CSVEVAGRNTEAFF.